This TCR beta chain emerged from a study of cytomegalovirus exposure and HLA in healthy donors. Across the whole study: There were fewer than 130 million unique TCR beta sequences, drawn from about 180 million T cells, in an earlier analysis.

CDR3 length: 15 amino acids. Remarks on this clone: Its antigen remains unidentified.

Study-wide points: A classifier reportedly called cytomegalovirus status with high sensitivity and specificity.

PCR was performed using 60 Vbeta and 13 Jbeta primers. Some clones are missing from TCRdb's copy, which holds only in-frame ones; the method was immunoSEQ multiplex PCR. The table records about 90,000 clones, 65% to 85% of them present only once. Material: PBMCs. This receptor was identified in a woman aged 60 to 75 in good health and CMV-seropositive. J is TRBJ2-1 and V is TRBV21-1; the table gives TRBD2 as D, unverified against the DNA. TRBV21-1 is shown as a pseudogene. In DNA form, the CDR3 reads TGTGCCAGCAGCAAAGACCAGTATGAGCGCAATGAGCAGTTCTTC. Its protein product is CASSKDQYERNEQFF.